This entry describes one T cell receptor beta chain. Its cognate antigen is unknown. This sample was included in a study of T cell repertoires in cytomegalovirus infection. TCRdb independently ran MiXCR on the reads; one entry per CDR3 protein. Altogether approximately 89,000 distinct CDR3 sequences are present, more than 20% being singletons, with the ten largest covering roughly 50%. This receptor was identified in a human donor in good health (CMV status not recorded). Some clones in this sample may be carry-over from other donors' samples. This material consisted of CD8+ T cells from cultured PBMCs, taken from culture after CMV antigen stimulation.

CDR3 residues: CTSSLEGTGTEQYF. CDR3 nucleotide sequence: TGTACCAGCAGCTTAGAAGGGACAGGGACCGAGCAGTACTTC. The chain couples TRBV7-2 to TRBJ2-7; 9 bases agree with TRBD1. There are 14 residues in the CDR3. CDR1 and CDR2 (germline): SGHTA, FQGNSA. J lost 6 bases, V lost 1 base, and 4 bases had no gene match.